This T cell receptor (beta chain) was recorded in a study of blood T cell repertoires in COVID-19. Profiled with immunoSEQ multiplex PCR; TCRdb holds only in-frame clones, not every one. The data hold under 250,000 clones, with around 81% observed a single time. This CDR3 is built from 12 residues. The germline V and J ends were trimmed by 6 bases and 8 bases, with 8 bases remaining between them. This sequence joins TRBV12-3 or TRBV12-4 and TRBJ1-6; TRBD1 might be the D (6 bases). The origin of this receptor is a woman aged 60-75 years with active or convalescent COVID-19. Material: peripheral blood. CDR3 sequence reads: CASSPGDSPLHF. The CDR3 DNA reads TGTGCCAGCAGCCCAGGGGATTCACCCCTCCACTTT.